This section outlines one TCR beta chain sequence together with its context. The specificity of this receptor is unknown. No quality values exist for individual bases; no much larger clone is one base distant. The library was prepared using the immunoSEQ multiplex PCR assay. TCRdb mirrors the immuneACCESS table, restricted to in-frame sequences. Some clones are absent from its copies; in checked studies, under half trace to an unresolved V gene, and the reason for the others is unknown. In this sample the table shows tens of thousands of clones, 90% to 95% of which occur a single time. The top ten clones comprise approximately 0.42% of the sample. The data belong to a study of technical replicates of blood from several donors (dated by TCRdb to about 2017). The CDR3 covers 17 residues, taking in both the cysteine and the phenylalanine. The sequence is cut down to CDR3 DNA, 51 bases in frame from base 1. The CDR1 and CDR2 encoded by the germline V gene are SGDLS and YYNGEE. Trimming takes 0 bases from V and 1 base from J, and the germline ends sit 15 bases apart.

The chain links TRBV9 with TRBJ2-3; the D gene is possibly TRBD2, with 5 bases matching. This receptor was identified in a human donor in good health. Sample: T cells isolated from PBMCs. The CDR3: CASSVAPGSSGTDTQYF. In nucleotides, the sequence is TGTGCCAGCAGCGTAGCTCCGGGGTCCTCGGGCACAGATACGCAGTATTTT.